Sequencing of this TCR beta chain was carried out in a study of molecular identifiers for immune sequencing clone quantification. Overall study results and limits: More than 98% of effector molecules, versus under 1% of naive-cell molecules, belonged to clones above 20 RNA copies.

The CDR3 is 14 amino acids. With 3 bases clipped from V and 6 bases from J, the junction kept 4 bases outside the gene matches. Germline-derived CDR1 and CDR2 are MDHEN and SYDVKM. Bulk TCR libraries were made with methods that had been previously described and with listed TCR primers. TCRdb re-called the PCR reads with MiXCR, one entry per CDR3 protein. The sample lists 600,000 to 650,000 distinct CDR3 sequences; 20% were seen once. It was from about 19,000 to 1,100,000 sorted cells, with 10%, 30% or 50% RNA, that naive CD8 libraries came. Concerning this clonotype itself: Antigen specificity is unknown.

The rearrangement joins TRBV28 to TRBJ2-1; the match to TRBD2 covers 8 bases. This sequence was found in a human donor in good health. Some libraries in this study had Jurkat cell RNA spiked in. The sample was naive CD8+ T cells from blood, with Jurkat cell RNA spiked in. The subset is: FACS-sorted CD8+CD4-CCR7+CD45RA+ naive T cells. CDR3 amino acids: CASSFRGGLNEQFF. CDR3 nucleotide sequence: TGTGCCAGCAGTTTTCGGGGGGGCCTCAATGAGCAGTTCTTC.